Sequencing of this TCR beta chain was carried out in a study of OX40 agonist ivuxolimab in advanced cancers. This table comes from immunoSEQ multiplex PCR, and its TCRdb copy is limited to in-frame clones, with some not included. Among approximately 80,000 clones, around 90% were seen once, and the ten largest hold around 0.35%. The CDR3 runs 20 residues. V was pared by 1 base and J by 2 bases, with 15 bases of the junction left unmatched. The germline CDR1 and CDR2 sequences are MNHNS and SASEGT. Sequencing used CD4+ or CD8+ T cells sorted from blood, obtained in a trial of the OX40 agonist ivuxolimab. The chain combines TRBV6-1 with TRBJ1-5; 9 nucleotides match TRBD1. This TCR came from an adult with an advanced solid tumor such as melanoma, head and neck, liver or kidney cancer. The CDR3: CASSEGGTGGGYWGNQPQHF. CDR3 nucleotide sequence: TGTGCCAGCAGTGAAGGGGGTACAGGGGGCGGTTATTGGGGCAATCAGCCCCAGCATTTT.